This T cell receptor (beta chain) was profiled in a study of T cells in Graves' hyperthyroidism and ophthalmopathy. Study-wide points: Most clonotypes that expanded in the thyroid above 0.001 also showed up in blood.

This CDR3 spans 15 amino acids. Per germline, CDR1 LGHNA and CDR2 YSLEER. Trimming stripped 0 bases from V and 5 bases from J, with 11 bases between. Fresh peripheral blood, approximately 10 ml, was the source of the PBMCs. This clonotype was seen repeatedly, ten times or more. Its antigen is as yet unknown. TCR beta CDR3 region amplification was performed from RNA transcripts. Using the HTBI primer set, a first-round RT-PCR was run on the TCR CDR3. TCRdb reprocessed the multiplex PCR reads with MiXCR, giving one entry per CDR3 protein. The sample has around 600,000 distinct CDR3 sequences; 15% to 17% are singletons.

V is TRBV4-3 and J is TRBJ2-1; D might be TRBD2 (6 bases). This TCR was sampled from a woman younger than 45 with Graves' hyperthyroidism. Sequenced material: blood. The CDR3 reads CASSQDVGGHNEQFF. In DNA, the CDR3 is TGCGCCAGCAGCCAAGACGTCGGAGGGCACAATGAGCAGTTCTTC.